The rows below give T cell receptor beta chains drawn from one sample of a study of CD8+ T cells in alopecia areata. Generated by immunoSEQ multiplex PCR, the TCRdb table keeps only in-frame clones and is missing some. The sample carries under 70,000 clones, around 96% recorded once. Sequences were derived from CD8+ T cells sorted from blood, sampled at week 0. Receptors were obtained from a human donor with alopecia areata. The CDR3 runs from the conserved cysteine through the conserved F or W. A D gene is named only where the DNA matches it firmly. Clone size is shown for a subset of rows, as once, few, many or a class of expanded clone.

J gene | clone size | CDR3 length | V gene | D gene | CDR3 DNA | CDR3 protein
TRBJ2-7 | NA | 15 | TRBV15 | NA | TGTGCCACCAGCAGAGATCAGGGAGAAGCCTACGAGCAGTACTTC | CATSRDQGEAYEQYF
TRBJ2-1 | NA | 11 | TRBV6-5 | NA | TGTGCCAGCAGGAGTGGGAATGAGCAGTTCTTC | CASRSGNEQFF
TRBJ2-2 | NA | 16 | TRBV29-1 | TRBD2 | TGCAGCGCCGGGGGGTTCCGGGGCCGACACCCCGGGGGGCTGTTTTTT | CSAGGFRGRHPGGLFF
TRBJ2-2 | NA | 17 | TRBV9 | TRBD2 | TGTGCCAGCAGCACCCCCATTAGCGGGATGAACACCGGGGAGCTGTTTTTT | CASSTPISGMNTGELFF
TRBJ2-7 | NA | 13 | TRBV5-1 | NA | TGCGCCAGCAGCTTGAACCCTACGGGCGAGCAGTACTTC | CASSLNPTGEQYF
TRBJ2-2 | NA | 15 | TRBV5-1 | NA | TGCGCCAGCAGCTTGACGCAGGCGAGCACCGGGGAGCTGTTTTTT | CASSLTQASTGELFF
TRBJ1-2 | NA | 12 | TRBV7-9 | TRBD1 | TGTGCCAGCAGCCCAGGGGGGGTTGGCTACACCTTC | CASSPGGVGYTF
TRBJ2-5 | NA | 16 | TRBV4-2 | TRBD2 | TGTGCCAGCAGCCAAGCCGAGCGGGGGCCTCAAGAGACCCAGTACTTC | CASSQAERGPQETQYF
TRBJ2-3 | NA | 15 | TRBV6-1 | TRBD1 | TGTGCCAGCAGCGCTTGGGACAGTAGCACAGATACGCAGTATTTT | CASSAWDSSTDTQYF
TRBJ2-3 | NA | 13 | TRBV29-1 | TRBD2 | TGCAGCGTGCCGGGGGGAGCAGGAGATACGCAGTATTTT | CSVPGGAGDTQYF
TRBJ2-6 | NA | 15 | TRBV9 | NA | TGTGCCAGCAGCGTAGAATTAGGCGGGGCCAACGTCCTGACTTTC | CASSVELGGANVLTF
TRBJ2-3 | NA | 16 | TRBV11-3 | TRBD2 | TGTGCCAGCAGCTTACGGTCCGGACTAGCCTCAGATACGCAGTATTTT | CASSLRSGLASDTQYF
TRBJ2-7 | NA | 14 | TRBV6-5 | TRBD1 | TGTGCCAGCAAGGTCAGGGGGTTTTCCTACGAGCAGTACTTC | CASKVRGFSYEQYF
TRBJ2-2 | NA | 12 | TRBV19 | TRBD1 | TGTGCCAGCAGGGGGAACCCCGGGGAGCTGTTTTTT | CASRGNPGELFF
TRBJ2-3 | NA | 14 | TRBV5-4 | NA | TGTGCCAGCACAGGAGACACCAACACAGATACGCAGTATTTT | CASTGDTNTDTQYF
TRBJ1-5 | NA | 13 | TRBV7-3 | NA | TGTGCCAGCAGCTTAGATGGGAATCAGCCCCAGCATTTT | CASSLDGNQPQHF
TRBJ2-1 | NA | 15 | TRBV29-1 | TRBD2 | TGCAGCGTTGAAGTCGGGACTAGCGGGGACAATGAGCAGTTCTTC | CSVEVGTSGDNEQFF
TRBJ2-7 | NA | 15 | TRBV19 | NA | TGTGCCAGTAGCCCCGTCACAGGACGCTCCTACGAGCAGTACTTC | CASSPVTGRSYEQYF
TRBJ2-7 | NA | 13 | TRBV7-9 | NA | TGTGCCAGCAGCCGTTATAGCTCCTACGAGCAGTACTTC | CASSRYSSYEQYF
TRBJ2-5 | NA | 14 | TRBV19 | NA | TGTGCCAGTAGAGTAACTGCCCTTCAAGAGACCCAGTACTTC | CASRVTALQETQYF
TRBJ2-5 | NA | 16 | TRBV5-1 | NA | TGCGCCAGCAGCTTGGGATCGCTTCCCGTCTCAGGGACCCAGTACTTC | CASSLGSLPVSGTQYF
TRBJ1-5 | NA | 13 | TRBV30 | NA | TGTGCCTGGAGTGTTGACAGGCATCAGCCCCAGCATTTT | CAWSVDRHQPQHF
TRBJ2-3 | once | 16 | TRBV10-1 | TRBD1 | TGCGCCAGCAGTGAAGGGGACAGCGGACGGTGGGATACGCAGTATTTT | CASSEGDSGRWDTQYF
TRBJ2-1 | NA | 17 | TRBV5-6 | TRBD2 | TGTGCCAGCAGCAATCTAGCGGGGCCTAGCCTATACAATGAGCAGTTCTTC | CASSNLAGPSLYNEQFF
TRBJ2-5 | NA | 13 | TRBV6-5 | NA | TGTGCCAGCAGTTACTCGGGCAGACAGACCCAGTACTTC | CASSYSGRQTQYF
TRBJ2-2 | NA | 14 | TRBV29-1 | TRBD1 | TGCAGCGTGACCGGGACAGAGAACACCGGGGAGCTGTTTTTT | CSVTGTENTGELFF
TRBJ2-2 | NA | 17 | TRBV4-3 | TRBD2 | TGCGCCAGCAGCCAAGAGAGCCTAGCGGGGGGGTTCGGGGAGCTGTTTTTT | CASSQESLAGGFGELFF
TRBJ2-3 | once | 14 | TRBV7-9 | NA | TGTGCCAGCAGCTTGGACTGGGGGGTCGATACGCAGTATTTT | CASSLDWGVDTQYF
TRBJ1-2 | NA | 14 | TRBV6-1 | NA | TGTGCCAGCAGTGACTTTCAGGGCAACTATGGCTACACCTTC | CASSDFQGNYGYTF
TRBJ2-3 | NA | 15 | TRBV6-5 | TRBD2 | TGTGCCAGCAGTTACGTAGCGGGGAGCACAGATACGCAGTATTTT | CASSYVAGSTDTQYF
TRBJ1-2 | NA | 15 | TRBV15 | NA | TGTGCCACCAGCAGAGGAGGGGACCCTTTTGGGGGCTACACCTTC | CATSRGGDPFGGYTF
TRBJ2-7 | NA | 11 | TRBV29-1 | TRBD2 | TGCAGCGTCCATTCCGCGGGGGGCCTGTACTTC | CSVHSAGGLYF
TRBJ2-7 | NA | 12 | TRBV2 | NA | TGTGCCAGCTTGGACCGATCCTACGAGCAGTACTTC | CASLDRSYEQYF
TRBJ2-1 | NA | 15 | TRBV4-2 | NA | TGTGCCAGCAGCCAAGAAATAGCGGCTCTGAGTGAGCAGTTCTTC | CASSQEIAALSEQFF
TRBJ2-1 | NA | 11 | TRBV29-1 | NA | TGCAGCGTCGAAGCGGGTTATGAGCAGTTCTTC | CSVEAGYEQFF
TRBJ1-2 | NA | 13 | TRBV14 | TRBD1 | TGTGCCAGCAGCCGGACAGGCTCGGTGGGCTACACCTTC | CASSRTGSVGYTF
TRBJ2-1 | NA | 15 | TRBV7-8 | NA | TGTGCCAGCAGCTTCAGGGAACTCTCCTACAATGAGCAGTTCTTC | CASSFRELSYNEQFF
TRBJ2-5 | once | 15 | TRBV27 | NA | TGTGCCCCTCGCCGGGGTAGCGGATACACAGAGACCCAGTACTTC | CAPRRGSGYTETQYF
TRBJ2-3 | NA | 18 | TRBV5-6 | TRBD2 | TGTGCCAGCAGCTTACTAAAAGCGGGGGGGCGTTTCGCAGATACGCAGTATTTT | CASSLLKAGGRFADTQYF
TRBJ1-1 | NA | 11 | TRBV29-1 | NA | TGCAGCGTTTCCCGGGGCACTGAAGCTTTCTTT | CSVSRGTEAFF
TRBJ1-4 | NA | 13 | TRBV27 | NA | TGTGCCAGCAGCGTATCAGGGGTGGAAAAACTGTTTTTT | CASSVSGVEKLFF
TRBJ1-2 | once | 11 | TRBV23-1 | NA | TGCGCCAACTTCCCGGGTGACGGCTACACCTTC | CANFPGDGYTF